A single sample is the source of the 30 T cell receptor beta chains below, sequenced in a study of cytomegalovirus exposure and HLA in healthy donors (dated by TCRdb to between 2016 and 2019). Library preparation employed the immunoSEQ multiplex PCR assay. As stored in TCRdb, this immuneACCESS dataset retains in-frame rearrangements with V and J assigned. A fraction of the clones does not appear; measured against another copy, unresolved V genes explain less than half of the discrepancy, and the remainder lacks a known reason. Here the sample has under 350,000 clones; 70% to 90% occur a single time. The ten largest clones represent roughly 1% of the sample. The sequenced sample was PBMCs. Receptor source: a woman between 18 and 30 years old in good health and CMV-seronegative.

The gene calls are TRBV5-1 and TRBJ2-5; no definite D call. This CDR3 spans 11 amino acids. Germline CDR1 SGHRS, CDR2 YFSETQ. The ends were cut back, 7 bases at V and 1 base at J, with 5 bases in the middle. CDR3 sequence: CASHSQETQYF. In DNA, the CDR3 is TGCGCCAGCCACTCCCAAGAGACCCAGTACTTC.

The chain is built from TRBV30 and TRBJ1-2, with 7 bases matching TRBD1. The CDR3 is 14 amino acids. Trimming cost V 2 bases and J 0 bases; bases outside gene matches: 3. In germline, CDR1 is GTSNPN, CDR2 SVGIG (reference sequence). This chain's CDR3 is CAWSSGGTNYGYTF. CDR3 coding DNA: TGTGCCTGGAGTTCAGGGGGGACTAACTATGGCTACACCTTC. Variable domain in full (rest from reference TRBV30 and TRBJ1-2): SQTIHQWPATLVQPVGSPLSLECTVEGTSNPNLYWYRQAAGRGLQLLFYSVGIGQISSEVPQNLSASRPQDRQFILSSKKLLLSDSGFYLCAWSSGGTNYGYTFGSGTRLTVV.

This rearrangement joins TRBV6-6 to TRBJ1-5; weak D call: TRBD1 (6 bases). This CDR3 contains 16 residues. Germline CDR1 and CDR2: MNHNY and SVGAGI (reference sequence). The germline V and J ends were trimmed by 6 bases and 10 bases, with 25 bases remaining between them. The CDR3 reads CASSIGGDTSQNPQHF. In DNA, the CDR3 is TGTGCCAGCAGCATAGGGGGGGACACAAGTCAGAATCCCCAGCATTTT.

The V gene is TRBV19, the J gene TRBJ1-5; D gene ambiguous. This CDR3 has 13 amino acids. Germline V gene sequence: CDR1 LNHDA, CDR2 SQIVND (reference sequence). Trimming pared 6 bases from V and 2 bases from J, leaving 8 bases between. CDR3 in amino acids: CASSPARNQPQHF. The CDR3 nucleotides are TGTGCCAGTAGCCCAGCGCGCAATCAGCCCCAGCATTTT.

The CDR3 DNA sequence: TGTGCCAGCAGCGTAGTTCGGGACAGGGGTTTGAACACTGAAGCTTTCTTT. It codes for CASSVVRDRGLNTEAFF. The chain recombines TRBV9 with TRBJ1-1, with 10 positions matching TRBD1. CDR3 size: 17 residues. Germline V gives CDR1 SGDLS, CDR2 YYNGEE. Losses at the gene ends were 0 bases for V and 0 bases for J; bases not matched to a gene: 5.

The rearrangement uses TRBV27 and TRBJ1-5, with D uncertain. V was pared by 1 base and J by 7 bases, with 8 bases between. The CDR3 has 13 residues. Germline CDR1 and CDR2: MNHEY and SMNVEV (reference sequence). Here the CDR3 reads CASSLWLEQPQHF. The CDR3 nucleotides read TGTGCCAGCAGTTTATGGTTAGAACAGCCCCAGCATTTT.

This chain links TRBV7-2 with TRBJ2-3; a possible D gene is TRBD1 (6 bases). The CDR3 spans 14 residues. V lost 5 bases and J 7 bases, leaving 16 bases between the germline ends. Germline loops: CDR1 SGHTA, CDR2 FQGNSA. The CDR3 DNA reads as TGTGCCAGCAGCCCATGGACAGAAGCAAATACGCAGTATTTT. It translates to CASSPWTEANTQYF.

This clone has a single count. The V gene is TRBV28, the J gene TRBJ2-7; the match to TRBD2 covers 11 bases. Trimming removed 3 bases from V and 3 bases from J; junction bases left unmatched: 4. The CDR3 has 15 amino acids. Germline V gene sequence: CDR1 MDHEN, CDR2 SYDVKM. CDR3 protein: CASSLLAGGHYEQYF. CDR3 coding DNA: TGTGCCAGCAGTTTGCTAGCGGGAGGCCACTACGAGCAGTACTTC.

This sequence joins TRBV6-5 and TRBJ2-5; 14 bases agree with TRBD2. J lost 5 bases, V lost 2 bases, and 1 base had no gene match. Germline V gene lookup returns CDR1 MNHEY and CDR2 SVGAGI. CDR3 length: 15 amino acids. DNA of the CDR3: TGTGCCAGCAGTTACGGACTAGCGGGGGGTGAGACCCAGTACTTC. Its translation: CASSYGLAGGETQYF.

The chain joins TRBV9 to TRBJ2-5; TRBD1 matches 7 bases. The CDR3 runs to 15 residues. The germline V gene has CDR1 SGDLS and CDR2 YYNGEE. Unmatched junction bases numbered 10, after V lost 3 bases and J lost 5 bases. Here the CDR3 reads CASSAGERGPETQYF. In nucleotides, the CDR3 is TGTGCCAGCAGCGCTGGAGAAAGGGGGCCGGAGACCCAGTACTTC.

This chain uses TRBV29-1 with TRBJ2-7; D may be TRBD1 (5 bases). The germline CDR1 and CDR2 sequences are SQVTM and ANQGSEA. The germline V and J ends were trimmed by 5 bases and 2 bases, with 10 bases remaining between them. This CDR3 region has 12 residues. CDR3 amino acids: CSVRRDTYEQYF. DNA of the CDR3: TGCAGCGTTCGCAGGGATACCTACGAGCAGTACTTC.

This clone was recorded only once. The J gene is TRBJ1-4, the V gene TRBV5-1; tentative D call: TRBD1 (6 bases). V was cut by 0 bases and J by 7 bases, with 13 bases left in between. Germline V gene lookup returns CDR1 SGHRS and CDR2 YFSETQ. The CDR3 has 15 amino acids. The CDR3 spells CASSLVSGGGEKLFF. Written as DNA, the CDR3 is TGCGCCAGCAGCTTGGTATCGGGGGGCGGTGAAAAACTGTTTTTT.

This chain joins TRBV7-9 and TRBJ2-7; 8 nucleotides line up with TRBD1. The J segment lost 5 bases and the V segment lost 5 bases, leaving 14 bases of the junction unmatched. The CDR3 contains 16 residues. CDR1 is SEHNR and CDR2 is FQNEAQ in the germline V gene (reference sequence). The CDR3 DNA reads as TGTGCCAGCAGCGGCACTGGGCAGGGGGCTAGCCACGAGCAGTACTTC. As protein: CASSGTGQGASHEQYF.

The rearrangement joins TRBV28 to TRBJ2-7; 7 bases match TRBD1. Trimming took 10 bases from V and 6 from J; bases not matched to a gene: 15. CDR3 length: 14 residues. The germline gives CDR1 MDHEN, CDR2 SYDVKM. The CDR3 loop reads CAIQQGTSSGEQYF. In DNA form, the CDR3 reads TGTGCCATCCAACAGGGGACCTCCTCCGGCGAGCAGTACTTC.

V and J are TRBV2 and TRBJ1-3; 8 positions agree with TRBD1. CDR1 and CDR2 (germline): SNHLY, FYNNEI. V lost 7 bases, J lost 3 bases, and 5 bases stayed unmatched. CDR3 length: 14 amino acids. The CDR3 coding sequence is TGTGCCAGCAATCAGGGGGCTGATGGAAACACCATATATTTT. This sequence encodes CASNQGADGNTIYF.

The chain combines TRBV5-4 with TRBJ1-6; no definite D call. This CDR3 region has 13 residues. Trimming removed 1 base from V and 3 bases from J, with 2 bases in between. Germline V gene sequence: CDR1 SGHNT, CDR2 YYREEE (reference sequence). The CDR3 DNA follows: TGTGCCAGCAGCTTGTACTATAATTCACCCCTCCACTTT. Its translation: CASSLYYNSPLHF.

The DNA for the CDR3 is TGTGCCAGCAGCTCTCCTTTTCTCGGGCGGGCTAGGAATGAGCAGTTCTTC. It is translated as CASSSPFLGRARNEQFF. V usage is TRBV7-8 and J usage is TRBJ2-1; the D gene is possibly TRBD2 (5 bases). There are 17 residues in the CDR3. Germline values: CDR1 SGHVS, CDR2 FQNEAQ. V was cut by 4 bases and J by 7 bases, with 23 bases left in between.

This rearrangement joins TRBV7-9 to TRBJ1-1; perhaps TRBD1 as D (6 bases). Trimming stripped 6 bases from V and 0 bases from J, with 11 bases between. The CDR3 is made up of 14 amino acids. The germline V gene encodes CDR1 SEHNR and CDR2 FQNEAQ (reference sequence). The CDR3 DNA follows: TGTGCCAGCAGGTTTACAGGGATGAACACTGAAGCTTTCTTT. Protein: CASRFTGMNTEAFF. Together with reference TRBV7-9 and TRBJ1-1, the CDR3 gives the full variable domain: DTGVSQNPRHKITKRGQNVTFRCDPISEHNRLYWYRQTLGQGPEFLTYFQNEAQLEKSRLLSDRFSAERPKGSFSTLEIQRTEQGDSAMYLCASRFTGMNTEAFFGQGTRLTVV.

The gene calls are TRBV19 and TRBJ2-3, with D perhaps TRBD1 (6 bases). The CDR3 spans 13 residues. Germline CDR1 is LNHDA and CDR2 is SQIVND (reference sequence). Trimming removed 7 bases from V and 4 bases from J, with 12 bases in between. The DNA for the CDR3 is TGTGCCAGTAACAGGGATAGGGCAGATACGCAGTATTTT. Its translation: CASNRDRADTQYF.

The chain recombines TRBV2 with TRBJ2-7; D remains ambiguous. V lost 2 bases and J lost 3, with 5 bases in between. CDR3 length: 12 residues. Germline values: CDR1 SNHLY, CDR2 FYNNEI. The CDR3 region is CASSEYGYEQYF. In DNA, the CDR3 is TGTGCCAGCAGTGAATACGGCTACGAGCAGTACTTC.

V usage is TRBV2 and J usage is TRBJ2-2, with 9 bases matching TRBD2. Germline values: CDR1 SNHLY, CDR2 FYNNEI. V shed 3 bases and J 5 bases; nucleotides not matched to a gene: 4. There are 15 residues in the CDR3. In nucleotides, the CDR3 is TGTGCCAGCAGTGATACAGCGGGGGGAACCGGGGAGCTGTTTTTT. This gives the protein CASSDTAGGTGELFF.

This chain links TRBV6-6 with TRBJ1-1; the D gene is possibly TRBD1 (5 bases). V was trimmed by 6 bases and J by 4 bases, leaving 12 bases between them. Germline CDR1 is MNHNY and CDR2 is SVGAGI (reference sequence). This CDR3 spans 13 amino acids. CDR3 DNA: TGTGCCAGCAGGAGTACGACAGCCACTGAAGCTTTCTTT. The encoded protein is CASRSTTATEAFF.

The rearrangement links TRBV10-1 to TRBJ2-5; tentatively, D is TRBD1 (6 bases). Trimming left V 0 bases short and J 5 bases short, with 10 bases between. There are 14 residues in the CDR3. The germline CDR1 and CDR2 sequences are WNHNN and SYGVQD (reference sequence). In DNA, the CDR3 is TGCGCCAGCAGTGAGTCCAGGGGTGACGAGACCCAGTACTTC. It translates to CASSESRGDETQYF.

The chain couples TRBV4-1 to TRBJ1-2; D is possibly TRBD1 (5 bases). This CDR3 contains 13 residues. The germline CDR1 and CDR2 sequences are MGHRA and YSYEKL. Trimming cost V 5 bases and J 4 bases, with 11 bases left between them. The CDR3 spells CASSDGTIYGYTF. CDR3 coding DNA: TGCGCCAGCAGCGATGGGACTATCTATGGCTACACCTTC.

The chain uses TRBV7-3 and TRBJ2-7; 8 nucleotides agree with TRBD1. There are 15 residues in the CDR3. Trimming took 0 bases from V and 0 from J; bases not matched to a gene: 1. CDR1 and CDR2 (germline): SGHTA, FQGTGA. CDR3 loop: CASSLTGTGSYEQYF. CDR3 DNA: TGTGCCAGCAGCTTAACCGGGACAGGCTCCTACGAGCAGTACTTC.

The genes are TRBV6-1 and TRBJ1-4, with 8 positions matching TRBD1. Germline values: CDR1 MNHNS, CDR2 SASEGT. J gave up 8 bases and V 2 bases, and 4 bases lay outside the gene matches. The CDR3 runs 14 residues. The CDR3 reads CASSEPGGREKLFF. In nucleotides, the CDR3 is TGTGCCAGCAGTGAACCAGGGGGCCGAGAAAAACTGTTTTTT.

Remarks on this clone: Other DNA sequences from this sample encode an identical CDR3 as well. V usage is TRBV7-2 and J usage is TRBJ2-7, with TRBD2 matching over 16 bases. V was clipped by 6 bases and J by 4 bases; unmatched bases: 3. Per germline, CDR1 SGHTA and CDR2 FQGNSA. The CDR3 contains 15 residues. As DNA, the CDR3 is TGTGCCAGCAGGCCGGGACTAGCGGGAGGGTACGAGCAGTACTTC. Protein product: CASRPGLAGGYEQYF.

The chain is built from TRBV28 and TRBJ1-4, with 9 bases matching TRBD1. V lost 5 bases, J lost 8 bases, and 6 bases stayed unmatched. The germline V gene has CDR1 MDHEN and CDR2 SYDVKM. The length of the CDR3 is 14 residues. CDR3 nucleotide sequence: TGTGCCAGCAGTGTGACAGGGGGGCTAGAAAAACTGTTTTTT. It is translated as CASSVTGGLEKLFF.

The V gene is TRBV7-9, the J gene TRBJ1-1, with D possibly matching TRBD1 (5 bases). The length of the CDR3 is 15 residues. Trimming pared 0 bases from V and 5 bases from J, leaving 13 bases between. Per germline, CDR1 SEHNR and CDR2 FQNEAQ (reference sequence). Here the CDR3 reads CASSLAQGPQTEAFF. The CDR3 DNA reads as TGTGCCAGCAGCTTAGCTCAGGGCCCGCAGACTGAAGCTTTCTTT.

This clone was seen a few times. CDR3 nucleotide sequence: TGTGCCAGCAGCCCCTTGATTAGCTCCTATAATTCACCCCTCCACTTT. This sequence encodes CASSPLISSYNSPLHF. V and J are TRBV9 and TRBJ1-6; no clear D. The germline V and J ends were trimmed by 4 bases and 0 bases, with 11 bases remaining between them. The CDR3 consists of 16 residues. Germline assignment: CDR1 SGDLS and CDR2 YYNGEE.